This T cell receptor (beta chain) was found in a study of blood T cells in healthy people across ages. Overall study findings and caveats: Naive T cell percentage by flow cytometry tracked strongly with beta diversity. Roughly linear declines in TCR beta diversity per million T cells occurred with age.

A J-beta primer mix and a sample-barcoded 5' primer were used in a second PCR of roughly 7 to 12 cycles. Using its own MiXCR run on the 5' RACE reads, TCRdb lists one record per CDR3 protein. The repertoire holds approximately 810,000 distinct CDR3 sequences, with more than 25% as singletons. With 1 base removed from V and 11 bases from J, the gap between germline ends came to 11 bases. CDR1 is DFQATT, CDR2 SNEGSKA, per germline (reference sequence). CDR3 length: 11 residues. This clonotype was recorded many times. As yet, its antigen is unknown. This may be a read error, as it is one base from a much larger clone. Every sample had a minimum of 6 million PBMCs isolated.

The sample taken for sequencing was blood. The V call is TRBV20-1, the J call TRBJ2-5; D not resolved. The TCR originated in a woman older than 75 in good health. The CDR3 region is CSARVLNEQYF. CDR3 sequence (DNA): TGCAGTGCTAGAGTCCTGAATGAGCAGTACTTC.